The 3 T cell receptor beta chains below were found in one sample sequenced in a study of graft-versus-host responses after intestinal transplantation (TCRdb year 2021). The receptor library was made with the immunoSEQ multiplex PCR assay. TCRdb retrieved this table from immuneACCESS and kept in-frame rearrangements only. Not all clones are present; in checked studies, unresolved V genes account for under half, and no reason is known for the remainder. Here the sample has tens of thousands of clones; just over 90% occur a single time. The ten largest account for approximately 6% of the sample. Their specific antigens are unknown. The time point label, as the study defines it: cells obtained before transplantation from donor or recipient. Source: unstimulated CD8+ T cells sorted from spleen or lymph node cells, taken before intestinal transplant. The source is a human donor who received an intestinal transplant.

V gene TRBV6-1 combines with J gene TRBJ1-2; 8 nucleotides align to TRBD1. The CDR3 runs 15 residues. The J segment lost 4 bases and the V segment lost 3 bases, leaving 7 bases of the junction unmatched. Germline V lookup: CDR1 MNHNS, CDR2 SASEGT. The CDR3: CASSDDGQGVYGYTF. The CDR3 DNA sequence: TGTGCCAGCAGTGATGACGGACAGGGAGTCTATGGCTACACCTTC.

This clone came up once. The chain links TRBV28 to TRBJ2-5, with 9 bases matching TRBD1. J lost 2 bases, V lost 3 bases, and 7 bases had no gene match. The CDR3 runs to 16 residues. Germline V gene sequence: CDR1 MDHEN, CDR2 SYDVKM. The CDR3 region has the DNA TGTGCCAGCAGTTTCCCTAGGGACAGGGAACAAGAGACCCAGTACTTC. Protein sequence: CASSFPRDREQETQYF.

The chain joins TRBV4-2 to TRBJ2-2; D is ambiguous. CDR1 is LGHNA, CDR2 YNFKEQ, per germline. This CDR3 region has 15 residues. V was cut by 4 bases and J by 6 bases, with 15 bases left in between. In DNA form, the CDR3 reads TGTGCCAGCAGCCCCCCGTACGAAGGTTCCGGGGAGCTGTTTTTT. Its translation: CASSPPYEGSGELFF.